These T cell receptor beta chains were read from a single sample in a study of identical twins. Using its own MiXCR run on the 5' RACE reads, TCRdb lists one record per CDR3 protein. The sample shows under 500,000 distinct CDR3 sequences, roughly an eighth of them seen only once. This sample also belongs to another study, concerning yellow fever vaccine responses in identical twins.

Material: CD4+ T cells sorted from blood. The receptors shown here come from a woman under 30 in good health. CDR3s include the opening cysteine and the closing phenylalanine or tryptophan. A D gene is named only where the DNA matches it firmly. Only some rows state a clone size, as once, few, many or a class for expanded clones.

D: NA; V: TRBV28; size: few; J: TRBJ2-3; DNA: TGTGCCACGGCAGGGGGGGACACAGATACGCAGTATTTT; CDR3: CATAGGDTDTQYF
D: NA; V: TRBV14; size: many; J: TRBJ1-6; DNA: TGTGCCAGCAGCCAAGCCCCCAATTCACCCCTCCACTTT; CDR3: CASSQAPNSPLHF
D: NA; V: TRBV18; size: NA; J: TRBJ1-4; DNA: TGTGCCAGCTCACCACCGAACGGGGGCGAAAAACTGTTTTTT; CDR3: CASSPPNGGEKLFF
D: TRBD2; V: TRBV18; size: once; J: TRBJ2-1; DNA: TGTGCCAGCGGCACCGGGACTAGCGGGATCTCTTTTGAGTTCTTC; CDR3: CASGTGTSGISFEFF
D: TRBD1; V: TRBV12-3/TRBV12-4; size: few; J: TRBJ1-5; DNA: TGTGCCAGCAGAGGGACAGGGGACAATCAGCCCCAGCATTTT; CDR3: CASRGTGDNQPQHF
D: NA; V: TRBV28; size: few; J: TRBJ2-5; DNA: TGTGCCAGCAGCGCAGACTGGCGGCAAGAGACCCAGTACTTC; CDR3: CASSADWRQETQYF
D: NA; V: TRBV5-1; size: NA; J: TRBJ2-1; DNA: TGCGCCAGCAGCTTGGCCAGCAGGGCCTCCTACAATGAGCAGTTCTTC; CDR3: CASSLASRASYNEQFF
D: TRBD2; V: TRBV5-1; size: few; J: TRBJ2-5; DNA: TGCGCCAGCAGTTCTAGCGGGGACTACCAAGAGACCCAGTACTTC; CDR3: CASSSSGDYQETQYF
D: NA; V: TRBV5-1; size: NA; J: TRBJ1-5; DNA: TGCGCCAGCAGCTTGGACCCGCATAGCAATCAGCCCCAGCATTTT; CDR3: CASSLDPHSNQPQHF
D: NA; V: TRBV7-2; size: few; J: TRBJ2-7; DNA: TGTGCCAGCAGCTCACAAGCCGGGACTGGCTCCTACGAGCAGTACTTC; CDR3: CASSSQAGTGSYEQYF
D: NA; V: TRBV6-5; size: NA; J: TRBJ2-3; DNA: TGTGCCAGCAGAGCCGGAGGGGTGAGAGGCACAGATACGCAGTATTTT; CDR3: CASRAGGVRGTDTQYF
D: NA; V: TRBV6-5; size: NA; J: TRBJ2-1; DNA: TGTGCCAGCAGTTCTGGGGGGCCGAGCCGTCGGAATGAGCAGTTCTTC; CDR3: CASSSGGPSRRNEQFF
D: NA; V: TRBV5-1; size: NA; J: TRBJ2-7; DNA: TGCGCCAGCAGGCCCCCCACGGGCCTTTACGAGCAGTACTTC; CDR3: CASRPPTGLYEQYF
D: NA; V: TRBV28; size: few; J: TRBJ2-6; DNA: TGTGCCAGTGGACTTTCCTTCTCTGGGGCCAACGTCCTGACTTTC; CDR3: CASGLSFSGANVLTF
D: TRBD1; V: TRBV11-1; size: NA; J: TRBJ1-5; DNA: TGTGCCAGCAGCATCGGGGAGACAGGGTGGAGCAATCAGCCCCAGCATTTT; CDR3: CASSIGETGWSNQPQHF
D: TRBD2; V: TRBV12-3/TRBV12-4; size: many; J: TRBJ2-3; DNA: TGTGCCAGCAGTTCCCGTGTAGCGGGGGTCCTCACAGATACGCAGTATTTT; CDR3: CASSSRVAGVLTDTQYF
D: NA; V: TRBV27; size: few; J: TRBJ2-3; DNA: TGTGCCAGCAGGTACCAGCACACAGATACGCAGTATTTT; CDR3: CASRYQHTDTQYF
D: TRBD1; V: TRBV12-3/TRBV12-4; size: few; J: TRBJ2-7; DNA: TGTGCCAGCAGTCCGGGGACAGGGTGGTCCTACGAGCAGTACTTC; CDR3: CASSPGTGWSYEQYF
D: NA; V: TRBV4-2; size: NA; J: TRBJ2-2; DNA: TGTGCCAGCAGCCAACCTCCCGGCCAAACACCCGGGGAGCTGTTTTTT; CDR3: CASSQPPGQTPGELFF
D: NA; V: TRBV10-3; size: few; J: TRBJ1-1; DNA: TGTGCCATCAGTGAGTCGTCAGGGAGGATGAACACTGAAGCTTTCTTT; CDR3: CAISESSGRMNTEAFF
D: NA; V: TRBV12-3/TRBV12-4; size: NA; J: TRBJ2-1; DNA: TGTGCCAGCAGTTTAGCCTCAGGGCAGTTCTTC; CDR3: CASSLASGQFF
D: NA; V: TRBV4-3; size: NA; J: TRBJ2-5; DNA: TGCGCCAGCAGCCGGACCTCAGGGGGGAACCAAGAGACCCAGTACTTC; CDR3: CASSRTSGGNQETQYF
D: NA; V: TRBV12-3/TRBV12-4; size: few; J: TRBJ2-7; DNA: TGTGCCAGCAGACCCTCAGGGAAACTTACCTACGAGCAGTACTTC; CDR3: CASRPSGKLTYEQYF
D: NA; V: TRBV5-1; size: few; J: TRBJ2-1; DNA: TGCGCCAGCAGCTTGGGGGCAGGGTGGGACAATGAGCAGTTCTTC; CDR3: CASSLGAGWDNEQFF
D: NA; V: TRBV12-3/TRBV12-4; size: many; J: TRBJ1-3; DNA: TGTGCCAGCACTTTCGGAAACACCATATATTTT; CDR3: CASTFGNTIYF
D: TRBD2; V: TRBV4-1; size: few; J: TRBJ2-1; DNA: TGCGCCAGCAGCCAAGGGTCTAGCGGCTGGGAGCAGTTCTTC; CDR3: CASSQGSSGWEQFF
D: TRBD2; V: TRBV20-1; size: NA; J: TRBJ2-3; DNA: TGCAGTGCTAGAAGACTAGCGGTCACAGATACGCAGTATTTT; CDR3: CSARRLAVTDTQYF
D: NA; V: TRBV5-1; size: NA; J: TRBJ1-1; DNA: TGCGCCAGCAGCTTATTGTTTTTGAACACTGAAGCTTTCTTT; CDR3: CASSLLFLNTEAFF
D: TRBD1; V: TRBV10-3; size: NA; J: TRBJ2-3; DNA: TGTGCCATCAGTGAAGGTGGACAGGCAGAATCTAGCACAGATACGCAGTATTTT; CDR3: CAISEGGQAESSTDTQYF
D: NA; V: TRBV20-1; size: many; J: TRBJ2-5; DNA: TGCAGTGCTAGAGATCGGGAGACCCAGTACTTC; CDR3: CSARDRETQYF
D: TRBD2; V: TRBV6-2/TRBV6-3; size: few; J: TRBJ2-7; DNA: TGTGCCACCACTAAGACTAGCGGGAGTTACGAGCAGTACTTC; CDR3: CATTKTSGSYEQYF
D: NA; V: TRBV24-1; size: few; J: TRBJ2-2; DNA: TGTGCCACCAACCAGAACACCGGGGAGCTGTTTTTT; CDR3: CATNQNTGELFF
D: TRBD2; V: TRBV4-1; size: few; J: TRBJ2-3; DNA: TGCGCCAGCAGCCAACCCCGACTAGCAGCTAGCACAGATACGCAGTATTTT; CDR3: CASSQPRLAASTDTQYF
D: NA; V: TRBV28; size: few; J: TRBJ2-5; DNA: TGTGCCAGCAGTTCCCCCGGAGGGCCCCGGGAGACCCAGTACTTC; CDR3: CASSSPGGPRETQYF
D: TRBD1; V: TRBV4-1; size: few; J: TRBJ2-5; DNA: TGCGCCAGCAGCCAAGCACGGACAGGGGGGAGAAAGACCCAGTACTTC; CDR3: CASSQARTGGRKTQYF
D: NA; V: TRBV18; size: NA; J: TRBJ2-1; DNA: TGTGCCAGCTCACCACCCGCAGGCTACAATGAGCAGTTCTTC; CDR3: CASSPPAGYNEQFF
D: NA; V: TRBV11-2; size: few; J: TRBJ2-7; DNA: TGTGCCAGCAGTCGCCGACAGGAGTCCTACGAGCAGTACTTC; CDR3: CASSRRQESYEQYF
D: TRBD2; V: TRBV24-1; size: many; J: TRBJ2-1; DNA: TGTGCCACCAGTGATTCCCAGAAAATAGCGGGGGGGAATGAGCAGTTCTTC; CDR3: CATSDSQKIAGGNEQFF
D: TRBD1; V: TRBV20-1; size: NA; J: TRBJ2-5; DNA: TGCAGTGCTAGAGAGACAGGGGTGACCCAGTACTTC; CDR3: CSARETGVTQYF
D: NA; V: TRBV27; size: NA; J: TRBJ2-1; DNA: TGTGCCAGCAGTTTAAAGGCGGGACTGAACAATGAGCAGTTCTTC; CDR3: CASSLKAGLNNEQFF
D: TRBD2; V: TRBV7-2; size: few; J: TRBJ2-7; DNA: TGTGCCAGCAGCTTAAGCGCTAGCGGAGGCTACGAGCAGTACTTC; CDR3: CASSLSASGGYEQYF
D: NA; V: TRBV30; size: NA; J: TRBJ2-3; DNA: TGTGCCTGGAATCAGCATCCCCTGGGGTATTTT; CDR3: CAWNQHPLGYF
D: TRBD2; V: TRBV6-1; size: few; J: TRBJ2-3; DNA: TGTGCCAGCCGCGATTCTAGCGGGAACACAGATACGCAGTATTTT; CDR3: CASRDSSGNTDTQYF
D: NA; V: TRBV4-3; size: many; J: TRBJ2-2; DNA: TGCGCCAGCAGCCAAGATAACATTAACACCGGGGAGCTGTTTTTT; CDR3: CASSQDNINTGELFF
D: TRBD1; V: TRBV18; size: NA; J: TRBJ2-1; DNA: TGTGCCAGCTCGCCGGGACAGGGGGGTCGGAATGAGCAGTTCTTC; CDR3: CASSPGQGGRNEQFF
D: NA; V: TRBV5-1; size: NA; J: TRBJ1-4; DNA: TGCGCCAGCAGCTTGGAGGCAGGGGATGAAAAACTGTTTTTT; CDR3: CASSLEAGDEKLFF